These 13 T cell receptor beta chains were sequenced from one sample in a study of post-analysis software for immune sequencing data. Study-level findings and limits: The study found TRBV5-6, TRBV5-1 and TRBV20-1 among a handful of TRBV segments more frequent in patients than controls.

These TCRs are of unknown antigen specificity. TCR beta cDNA libraries included unique molecular identifiers. Each CDR3 protein is one row after TCRdb ran MiXCR on the PCR reads. This sample has about 260,000 distinct CDR3 sequences, with less than 40% found just once. The sample was blood. These receptors all stem from a girl aged 5 to 17 with multiple sclerosis.

V and J are TRBV24-1 and TRBJ2-3; D possibly corresponds to TRBD1 (5 bases). V was cut by 6 bases and J by 0 bases, with 6 bases left in between. The CDR3 spans 13 residues. The germline V gene has CDR1 KGHDR and CDR2 SFDVKD. The CDR3 region has the DNA TGTGCCACCAGTCAGGGTAGCACAGATACGCAGTATTTT. This gives the protein CATSQGSTDTQYF.

On this clonotype itself: This may arise from a read error, as a much more abundant clone is one base away. J is TRBJ2-7 and V is TRBV13; 8 bases agree with TRBD1. Germline values: CDR1 PRHDT, CDR2 FYEKMQ (reference sequence). This CDR3 has 13 amino acids. J was trimmed by 7 bases and V by 4 bases; bases with no gene match: 6. In DNA form, the CDR3 reads TGTGCCAGCAGCTCGGACAGGGACAATGAGCAGTACTTC. Translating gives CASSSDRDNEQYF.

This clonotype was recorded at least ten times. The chain uses TRBV29-1 and TRBJ2-5; D may be TRBD1 (6 bases). Trimming stripped 2 bases from V and 1 base from J, with 17 bases between. The CDR3 is 16 residues long. Germline V gene sequence: CDR1 SQVTM, CDR2 ANQGSEA. CDR3 sequence reads: CSVENYRDNAQETQYF. Here the CDR3 DNA reads TGCAGCGTTGAAAATTACCGGGACAACGCCCAAGAGACCCAGTACTTC. The variable domain in full, with the rest retrieved from reference TRBV29-1 and TRBJ2-5, is SAVISQKPSRDICQRGTSLTIQCQVDSQVTMMFWYRQQPGQSLTLIATANQGSEATYESGFVIDKFPISRPNLTFSTLTVSNMSPEDSSIYLCSVENYRDNAQETQYFGPGTRLLVL.

This sequence joins TRBV20-1 and TRBJ1-2; D not certain. Germline loops: CDR1 DFQATT, CDR2 SNEGSKA (reference sequence). CDR3 length: 14 amino acids. V was trimmed by 1 base and J by 3 bases, leaving 12 bases between them. CDR3 DNA sequence: TGCAGTGCTAGAGGTCGAAAAGGACACTATGGCTACACCTTC. Translation gives CSARGRKGHYGYTF.

Only a few counts were recorded for this clonotype. This chain links TRBV5-1 with TRBJ2-6; 16 bases are shared with TRBD2. Germline V gene lookup returns CDR1 SGHRS and CDR2 YFSETQ. This CDR3 is built from 20 residues. Trimming took 0 bases from V and 0 from J; bases not matched to a gene: 3. CDR3 nucleotides: TGCGCCAGCAGCTTGGTCGGGACTAGCGGGAGGGTCTCTGGGGCCAACGTCCTGACTTTC. The encoded protein is CASSLVGTSGRVSGANVLTF.

Concerning this clonotype itself: At one of its ends the junction is not consistent with the germline gene, which may arise from a read error. This chain joins TRBV18 and TRBJ1-2; 8 bases fit TRBD1. The CDR3 totals 13 residues. CDR1 is KGHSH, CDR2 LQKENI, per germline. The DNA of the CDR3 is TGTGCCGGCTCGCAGGACAGGGCCTATGGCTACACCTTC. It translates to CAGSQDRAYGYTF.

This clonotype was detected only once. A junction boundary mismatches the germline segment, possibly from a read error. The chain recombines TRBV12-3 or TRBV12-4 with TRBJ2-3; D is ambiguous. The CDR3 loop spans 15 amino acids. CDR3 DNA sequence: TGTGCCAGCAGGGAAGGACCCCTCGGAGTAGATACGCAGTATTTC. Protein product: CASREGPLGVDTQYF.

This clonotype was recorded at least ten times. The chain combines TRBV29-1 with TRBJ1-2; 9 bases line up with TRBD1. In germline, CDR1 is SQVTM, CDR2 ANQGSEA. This CDR3 is built from 16 residues. V dropped 3 bases and J dropped 2; count of bases not matched to a gene: 10. DNA of the CDR3: TGCAGCGTTGAGGGCACTTCCGGGACAGGGAACTATGGCTACACCTTC. Translated, it gives CSVEGTSGTGNYGYTF.

At least ten counts were recorded for this clonotype. The chain employs TRBV6-6 and TRBJ2-1, with 8 bases matching TRBD2. CDR1 and CDR2 from the germline V gene are MNHNY and SVGAGI (reference sequence). The trim removed 3 bases at V and 7 bases at J, leaving 17 bases unmatched. The CDR3 runs 18 residues. The CDR3 spells CASSYGLAPTPDYNEQFF. CDR3 DNA sequence: TGTGCCAGCAGTTATGGACTAGCTCCAACGCCCGACTATAATGAGCAGTTCTTC.

As regards this clonotype: A much larger clone lies one base from this, so it may be a read error. The chain carries TRBV2 and TRBJ2-1; D remains ambiguous. Germline assignment: CDR1 SNHLY and CDR2 FYNNEI. The CDR3 runs 15 residues. The CDR3 spells CASRTTTTSYDEQFF. CDR3 in DNA: TGTGCCAGCAGGACCACAACAACCTCCTACGATGAGCAGTTCTTC.

This clonotype was detected a few times. A read error may be the cause here, since a much bigger clone is one base away. The chain recombines TRBV20-1 with TRBJ2-3, with TRBD1 matching over 10 bases. CDR3 size: 17 residues. V lost 4 bases and J lost 5; bases outside the gene matches: 15. CDR1 DFQATT and CDR2 SNEGSKA come from the germline V gene (reference sequence). The CDR3 DNA reads TGCAGTGCTATCTCACACCCCGGGACAGGGGTGGGAGATACGCAGTATTTT. Encoded protein: CSAISHPGTGVGDTQYF.

This clonotype has at least ten counts. The V and J genes are TRBV5-1 and TRBJ2-1; D is ambiguous. Germline values: CDR1 SGHRS, CDR2 YFSETQ. The CDR3 has 12 residues. V was pared by 5 bases and J by 5 bases, with 8 bases between. In DNA form, the CDR3 reads TGCGCCAGCAGTTGGAACAACAATGAGCAGTTCTTC. Amino acid sequence: CASSWNNNEQFF.

This chain connects TRBV7-8 to TRBJ2-2, with a weak D call TRBD1 (6 bases). The ends were cut back, 1 base at V and 4 bases at J, with 10 bases in the middle. The CDR3 is 15 residues long. From germline, CDR1 is SGHVS and CDR2 FQNEAQ. CDR3 in amino acids: CASSLDVGATGELFF. The CDR3 bases are TGTGCCAGCAGCTTAGACGTGGGGGCCACCGGGGAGCTGTTTTTT.